Detailed here is one TCR beta chain. Its antigen is not known. PCR was performed using 60 Vbeta and 13 Jbeta primers. Method: immunoSEQ multiplex PCR; TCRdb's copy keeps in-frame clones and lacks some. The sample carries about 150,000 clones, roughly two thirds recorded once. This sample is drawn from a study of cytomegalovirus exposure and HLA in healthy donors. Overall study results and limits: Whilst most TCR sequences proved rare, a subset of public TCRs occurred across many donors. TCR beta chain V- and J-gene trimming was linked, in a later analysis, to a missense variant in DCLRE1C.

The CDR3 consists of 15 residues. V lost 1 base and J lost 4; bases outside the gene matches: 5. Germline loops: CDR1 LGHNA, CDR2 YSLEER. The sequence derives from a male donor in good health and CMV-seronegative. The V gene is TRBV4-3, the J gene TRBJ1-2; TRBD1 matches 8 bases. The material sequenced was PBMCs. CDR3 DNA: TGCGCCAGCAGCCAAGTTCAGGGGGCTGCCTATGGCTACACCTTC. Translating it yields CASSQVQGAAYGYTF.